One sample yielded the 15 T cell receptor beta chains listed below, sequenced in a study of T-cell memory formation after mild COVID-19. In TCRdb, the 5' RACE reads were re-called with MiXCR into one record per CDR3 protein. Among around 60,000 distinct CDR3 sequences listed, 9% to 9.5% were seen once. Sequenced sample: PBMCs or a T cell subset sorted from them (not recorded which). These receptors all stem from a man aged 18 to 29 who had mild COVID-19 (a few samples of this study predate the infection). Cell type and time point are not known.

V gene TRBV12-3 or TRBV12-4 combines with J gene TRBJ1-5; a weak D match, TRBD1 (6 bases). There are 13 residues in the CDR3. V shed 5 bases and J shed 6 bases, with 11 bases lying between them. The CDR3 loop is CASSAQGFQPQHF. CDR3 DNA: TGTGCCAGCAGTGCACAGGGTTTTCAGCCCCAGCATTTT.

The chain combines TRBV18 with TRBJ1-4, with no clear D. Germline V gene data show CDR1 as KGHSH and CDR2 as LQKENI. This CDR3 has 16 residues. V lost 3 bases and J lost 8, with 19 bases in between. The CDR3 DNA follows: TGTGCCAGCTCACCCGCCCCGACTGGGTATAGAGAAAAACTGTTTTTT. This codes for CASSPAPTGYREKLFF.

This clonotype was counted ten times or more. The chain employs TRBV5-1 and TRBJ2-3; no firm D call. Germline-derived CDR1 and CDR2 are SGHRS and YFSETQ. This CDR3 is 15 amino acids long. V lost 0 bases to trimming and J lost 2 bases, with 10 bases between them. The CDR3 here is CASSLGQPFTDTQYF. CDR3 DNA: TGCGCCAGCAGCTTGGGTCAGCCTTTCACAGATACGCAGTATTTT. Full variable domain (missing parts from reference TRBV5-1 and TRBJ2-3): KAGVTQTPRYLIKTRGQQVTLSCSPISGHRSVSWYQQTPGQGLQFLFEYFSETQRNKGNFPGRFSGRQFSNSRSEMNVSTLELGDSALYLCASSLGQPFTDTQYFGPGTRLTVL.

This clonotype was detected only a few times. The chain links TRBV4-3 to TRBJ1-1; 7 nucleotides line up with TRBD1. Per germline, CDR1 LGHNA and CDR2 YSLEER. V dropped 0 bases and J dropped 3; count of bases not matched to a gene: 7. This CDR3 spans 16 amino acids. In nucleotides, the CDR3 is TGCGCCAGCAGCCAAGATCTAAGACAGGGAGACACTGAAGCTTTCTTT. Protein: CASSQDLRQGDTEAFF.

This clonotype has more than one count but fewer than ten. This rearrangement joins TRBV7-2 to TRBJ1-1, with D unresolved. The CDR3 covers 13 residues. The V end lost 3 bases, the J end lost 3 bases, and 8 bases lay between the germline ends. CDR1 is SGHTA, CDR2 FQGNSA, per germline. DNA for the CDR3: TGTGCCAGCAGCTTCGTGGTTGACACTGAAGCTTTCTTT. Protein product: CASSFVVDTEAFF.

This clonotype was found a few times. The CDR3 sequence: CASSQDVWDGELFF. The CDR3 DNA reads as TGTGCCAGCAGCCAAGATGTGTGGGATGGGGAGCTGTTTTTT. The V and J genes are TRBV14 and TRBJ2-2, with D unresolved. Germline V lookup: CDR1 SGHDN, CDR2 FVKESK. V was pared by 0 bases and J by 8 bases, with 10 bases between. This CDR3 spans 14 amino acids. The full variable domain, in which reference TRBV14 and TRBJ2-2 provide the parts outside the CDR3, is EAGVTQFPSHSVIEKGQTVTLRCDPISGHDNLYWYRRVMGKEIKFLLHFVKESKQDESGMPNNRFLAERTGGTYSTLKVQPAELEDSGVYFCASSQDVWDGELFFGEGSRLTVL.

This clonotype occurred a few times. This chain connects TRBV7-9 to TRBJ1-3; TRBD1 matches 8 bases. J was trimmed by 4 bases and V by 4 bases; bases with no gene match: 6. The CDR3 is made up of 15 amino acids. Germline V lookup: CDR1 SEHNR, CDR2 FQNEAQ (reference sequence). The CDR3 reads CASSSGQGGGNTIYF. CDR3 coding DNA: TGTGCCAGCAGCTCTGGACAGGGCGGCGGAAACACCATATATTTT.

This rearrangement joins TRBV29-1 to TRBJ2-4; possible D gene TRBD1, 6 bases. The germline V and J ends were trimmed by 6 bases and 8 bases, with 17 bases remaining between them. Germline CDR1 SQVTM, CDR2 ANQGSEA. The CDR3 contains 13 residues. The CDR3: CSVPGHGVHIQYF. In DNA, the CDR3 is TGCAGCGTACCGGGACACGGTGTCCACATTCAGTACTTC. Based on the CDR3 plus reference TRBV29-1 and TRBJ2-4, the full variable domain is SAVISQKPSRDICQRGTSLTIQCQVDSQVTMMFWYRQQPGQSLTLIATANQGSEATYESGFVIDKFPISRPNLTFSTLTVSNMSPEDSSIYLCSVPGHGVHIQYFGAGTRLSVL.

This rearrangement joins TRBV4-2 to TRBJ1-5; no clear D gene. V was clipped by 0 bases and J by 1 base, with 1 base between them. There are 13 residues in the CDR3. Germline V gene data show CDR1 as LGHNA and CDR2 as YNFKEQ. CDR3 protein: CASSQESNQPQHF. CDR3 sequence (DNA): TGTGCCAGCAGCCAAGAGAGCAATCAGCCCCAGCATTTT.

The chain couples TRBV12-3 or TRBV12-4 to TRBJ2-3, with D perhaps matching TRBD1 or TRBD2 (7 bases each). The CDR3 spans 14 residues. V was clipped by 6 bases and J by 4 bases, with 14 bases between them. The CDR3: CASSQGGSPDTQYF. As DNA, the CDR3 is TGTGCCAGCAGCCAGGGGGGGTCGCCAGATACGCAGTATTTT.

By sample share, this clonotype is medium-sized. The gene calls are TRBV5-1 and TRBJ2-5; possibly TRBD2 for D (6 bases). This CDR3 is 15 amino acids long. The V gene lost 4 bases and the J gene lost 0 bases, with 13 bases spanning the gap. CDR1 is SGHRS, CDR2 YFSETQ, per germline. The CDR3 region has the DNA TGCGCCAGCAGCACTAACCGGGACTACCAAGAGACCCAGTACTTC. It encodes CASSTNRDYQETQYF.

This clonotype was found a few times. The chain joins TRBV7-2 to TRBJ2-3; possibly TRBD1 or TRBD2 for D (5 bases each). The CDR3 is 12 amino acids. The V end lost 5 bases, the J end lost 6 bases, and 9 bases lay between the germline ends. Per the germline V gene, CDR1 is SGHTA and CDR2 is FQGNSA. In DNA, the CDR3 is TGTGCCAGCAGCCCAGAGGGGGATACGCAGTATTTT. Encoded protein: CASSPEGDTQYF.

This clonotype was seen ten or more times. The V gene is TRBV11-1, the J gene TRBJ2-7; 7 nucleotides agree with TRBD1. CDR3 length equals 14 residues. The germline gives CDR1 SGHAT, CDR2 FQDESV (reference sequence). The junction had 6 bases not matched to a gene; V was cut back by 4 bases and J by 3 bases. The CDR3 protein is CASSSRDRHYEQYV. The CDR3 nucleotides read TGTGCCAGCAGCTCCCGGGACAGACACTACGAGCAGTACGTC.

The chain joins TRBV4-3 to TRBJ2-2, with unresolved D. This CDR3 is built from 15 residues. Germline CDR1 is LGHNA and CDR2 is YSLEER. V lost 5 bases and J 1 base, leaving 11 bases between the germline ends. CDR3 DNA: TGCGCCAGCAGCTCTCAACTTAGGAACACCGGGGAGCTGTTTTTT. This sequence encodes CASSSQLRNTGELFF.

Only a few counts were recorded for this clonotype. The chain couples TRBV2 to TRBJ2-5; D is undetermined. Germline CDR1 SNHLY, CDR2 FYNNEI. This CDR3 region has 14 residues. The germline V and J ends were trimmed by 3 bases and 5 bases, with 13 bases remaining between them. The CDR3 sequence: CASSDGVPEETQYF. CDR3 nucleotides: TGTGCCAGCAGTGATGGGGTACCGGAGGAGACCCAGTACTTC. Using reference TRBV2 and TRBJ2-5 for the parts outside the CDR3, the full variable domain is EPEVTQTPSHQVTQMGQEVILRCVPISNHLYFYWYRQILGQKVEFLVSFYNNEISEKSEIFDDQFSVERPDGSNFTLKIRSTKLEDSAMYFCASSDGVPEETQYFGPGTRLLVL.